The rows below give T cell receptor beta chains drawn from one sample of a study of cytomegalovirus exposure and HLA in healthy donors. Profiled with immunoSEQ multiplex PCR; TCRdb holds only in-frame clones, not every one. This table holds fewer than 150,000 clones, around 90% found once. Sequenced material: PBMCs. Source of these receptors: a woman aged 18-29 years in good health and CMV-seropositive. The CDR3 runs from the conserved cysteine through the conserved F or W. Fields, in order: J gene, V gene, D gene, clone size, CDR3 protein, CDR3 DNA. A D gene is named only where the DNA matches it firmly. Clone sizes are given selectively: once, few, many, or a class where the clone is expanded.

TRBJ1-2	TRBV7-3	TRBD1	-	CASSLMATGLYGYTF	TGTGCCAGCAGCTTAATGGCGACAGGGCTGTATGGCTACACCTTC
TRBJ2-3	TRBV5-1	-	-	CASSLAAGGSPDTQYF	TGCGCCAGCAGCTTGGCAGCAGGGGGGAGCCCAGATACGCAGTATTTT
TRBJ1-1	TRBV7-2	-	-	CASSPLDSSLWNTEAFF	TGTGCCAGCAGCCCCCTAGACAGCTCCTTATGGAACACTGAAGCTTTCTTT
TRBJ1-1	TRBV6-6	-	-	CASAQTPNTEAFF	TGTGCCAGCGCGCAGACACCGAACACTGAAGCTTTCTTT
TRBJ2-1	TRBV14	TRBD1	few	CASSAITGGYNEQFF	TGTGCCAGCAGCGCGATCACAGGGGGCTACAATGAGCAGTTCTTC
TRBJ1-2	TRBV4-2	-	-	CASSQRDSYGNYGYTF	TGTGCCAGCAGCCAGAGGGACTCTTACGGGAACTATGGCTACACCTTC
TRBJ2-5	TRBV28	-	-	CASRGSRYQETQYF	TGTGCCAGCAGGGGCAGCCGATACCAAGAGACCCAGTACTTC
TRBJ2-7	TRBV27	-	once	CASSPRWGGKSYEQYF	TGTGCCAGCAGTCCCCGGTGGGGCGGGAAATCCTACGAGCAGTACTTC
TRBJ2-7	TRBV15	TRBD1	once	CATSREQGGSYEQYF	TGTGCCACCAGCAGGGAACAGGGGGGCTCCTACGAGCAGTACTTC
TRBJ2-5	TRBV30	-	-	CAWISGVRETQYF	TGTGCCTGGATATCCGGGGTTAGAGAGACCCAGTACTTC
TRBJ2-1	TRBV5-1	-	-	CASSSTWSSYNEQFF	TGCGCCAGCAGCTCGACTTGGAGCTCCTACAATGAGCAGTTCTTC
TRBJ2-3	TRBV6-1	TRBD2	-	CASSPWGGIADTQYF	TGTGCCAGCAGTCCGTGGGGGGGGATCGCAGATACGCAGTATTTT
TRBJ2-2	TRBV19	-	-	CASSIRGSTNTGELFF	TGTGCCAGTAGTATACGGGGGTCAACGAACACCGGGGAGCTGTTTTTT
TRBJ1-4	TRBV28	TRBD1	-	CASRTPGGTNEKLFF	TGTGCCAGCAGAACCCCAGGGGGCACTAATGAAAAACTGTTTTTT
TRBJ2-7	TRBV2	TRBD1	-	CAGTGGLEYEQYF	TGTGCCGGAACAGGGGGGCTAGAATACGAGCAGTACTTC
TRBJ2-1	TRBV5-4	TRBD1	-	CASSLAGGQGYNEQFF	TGTGCCAGCAGCTTGGCCGGGGGACAGGGTTACAATGAGCAGTTCTTC
TRBJ2-7	TRBV18	TRBD2	-	CASSPPTSGSYEQYF	TGTGCCAGCTCACCACCGACTAGCGGCTCCTACGAGCAGTACTTC
TRBJ1-5	TRBV6-1	TRBD1	-	CASSETGPNQPQHF	TGTGCCAGCAGTGAGACAGGGCCCAATCAGCCCCAGCATTTT
TRBJ2-1	TRBV30	-	once	CAWSVRELEFF	TGTGCCTGGAGTGTCCGGGAGTTAGAGTTCTTC
TRBJ1-2	TRBV19	TRBD1	-	CASSINRGNYGYTF	TGTGCCAGTAGTATTAACAGGGGAAATTATGGCTACACCTTC
TRBJ1-4	TRBV4-3	TRBD1	-	CASSQDPFRTTGDEKLFF	TGCGCCAGCAGCCAAGATCCATTTCGGACGACAGGGGATGAAAAACTGTTTTTT
TRBJ1-1	TRBV13	TRBD1	-	CASSRYTGGNIEAFF	TGTGCCAGCAGCCGGTATACAGGGGGCAATATAGAAGCTTTCTTT